This TCR beta chain was sequenced in a study of shared clonotypes between healthy human individuals. Findings of the study overall: Generation of non-shared clonotypes was less probable than generation of clonotypes shared by all four donors. Rarefaction curves obtained for sorted subsets showed sequencing incomplete despite large depth. Only blood was sampled; tissue repertoires likely differ. It was expected that sequencing depth would affect clonotype sharing among donors.

The CDR3 is made up of 11 amino acids. The V gene lost 11 bases and the J gene lost 7 bases, with 12 bases spanning the gap. From germline, CDR1 is SGHVS and CDR2 FQNEAQ. Cells designated naive CD8 were CD45RO-negative and were positively selected for CCR7, with terminally differentiated effector memory CD45RA+ cells excluded. A word on this clone: No antigen is known for it.

Clones were read by immunoSEQ multiplex PCR, and TCRdb kept only the in-frame ones, dropping some. The repertoire holds about 2.2 million clones, with approximately 92% as singletons. The chain links TRBV7-8 to TRBJ2-1; TRBD2 is a possible D gene (6 bases). The material sequenced was naive CD8+ T cells from PBMCs. The TCR originated in a man aged 18 to 35 in good health. Some clones in this sample may be carry-over from other donors' samples. The CDR3 DNA reads as TGTGCCCAGCGGGTCGGAAATGAGCAGTTCTTC. Its translation: CAQRVGNEQFF.